This TCR beta chain was profiled in a study of T cell repertoires in cytomegalovirus infection. MiXCR, applied by TCRdb to the reads, yields one record per CDR3 protein. This sample has some 600,000 distinct CDR3 sequences, with about 24% found just once. V lost 1 base to trimming and J lost 7 bases, with 5 bases between them. Germline loops: CDR1 SEHNR, CDR2 FQNEAQ (reference sequence). This CDR3 comprises 12 residues. Only a few counts were recorded for this clonotype. The receptor was derived from a human donor in good health (CMV status not recorded). Some clones in this sample may be carry-over from other donors' samples. Source material: CD8+ T cells from PBMCs. The chain has TRBV7-9 and TRBJ1-5; D is unclear. The CDR3 region has the DNA TGTGCCAGCAGCTTAGTCTCACAGCCCCAGCATTTT. Its protein is CASSLVSQPQHF.